A selection of T cell receptor beta chains follows, all from one sample in a study of identical twins. TCRdb re-derived calls from the 5' RACE reads in MiXCR, one entry per CDR3 protein. In the table there are over 600,000 distinct CDR3 sequences, over 20% of which are singletons. These sequences were also reported in another study, on T cells expressing NK-cell markers.

Material: PBMCs. The receptors were gathered from a woman younger than 35 in good health. The CDR3 runs from the conserved cysteine through the conserved F or W. A D gene is named only where the DNA matches it firmly. Some rows mark clone size as missing; the rest say once, few, many or name a class of expanded clone.

v_call	j_call	clone_size	cdr3_length	d_call	cdr3_aa	cdr3_nt
TRBV29-1	TRBJ1-1	few	18	TRBD1	CSVEGGGRGLSMNTEAFF	TGCAGCGTTGAAGGGGGGGGCAGGGGGCTCTCCATGAACACTGAAGCTTTCTTT
TRBV3-1	TRBJ2-5	many	16	TRBD2	CASSTRTSGSRETQYF	TGTGCCAGCAGCACTCGGACTAGCGGGAGTCGGGAGACCCAGTACTTC
TRBV9	TRBJ2-3	-	15	TRBD2	CASSVVSGGPDTQYF	TGTGCCAGCAGCGTAGTTAGCGGGGGACCAGATACGCAGTATTTT
TRBV11-2	TRBJ2-7	-	17	TRBD2	CASSIRGTSGVSPEQYF	TGTGCCAGCAGCATTAGAGGGACTAGCGGGGTATCTCCTGAGCAGTACTTC
TRBV3-1	TRBJ2-6	few	15	-	CASSLGLTGANVLTF	TGTGCCAGCAGCCTAGGCCTGACTGGGGCCAACGTCCTGACTTTC
TRBV7-7	TRBJ2-1	few	17	TRBD2	CASSRATSRSSYNEQFF	TGTGCCAGCAGCCGGGCGACTAGCAGGAGCTCCTACAATGAGCAGTTCTTC
TRBV20-1	TRBJ2-3	-	14	TRBD2	CSAAGLANTDTQYF	TGCAGTGCCGCCGGACTAGCAAACACAGATACGCAGTATTTT
TRBV20-1	TRBJ2-1	-	15	TRBD1	CSARIRDRGHYEQFF	TGCAGTGCTCGGATCCGGGACAGGGGGCACTATGAGCAGTTCTTC
TRBV5-6	TRBJ2-6	few	18	TRBD2	CASSFLAGAKGGANVLTF	TGTGCCAGCAGCTTTCTAGCGGGGGCTAAGGGAGGGGCCAACGTCCTGACTTTC
TRBV4-3	TRBJ2-4	-	17	-	CASSQDGGPGRGNIQYF	TGCGCCAGCAGCCAAGACGGGGGCCCTGGGCGGGGAAACATTCAGTACTTC
TRBV15	TRBJ2-7	-	14	TRBD2	CATSTGDYPYEQYF	TGTGCCACCAGCACGGGGGACTATCCCTACGAGCAGTACTTC
TRBV20-1	TRBJ1-6	-	13	-	CSAKGQISSPLHF	TGCAGTGCTAAGGGACAAATAAGTTCACCCCTCCACTTT
TRBV20-1	TRBJ2-3	-	18	-	CSARDYRASDFTTDTQYF	TGCAGTGCTAGAGATTATCGGGCAAGCGATTTTACCACAGATACGCAGTATTTT
TRBV3-1	TRBJ2-5	-	12	-	CASSQGYETQYF	TGTGCCAGCAGCCAAGGCTATGAGACCCAGTACTTC
TRBV20-1	TRBJ2-7	few	16	-	CSAHRSGKSFTYEQYF	TGCAGTGCACATAGGTCAGGGAAATCCTTCACCTACGAGCAGTACTTC
TRBV20-1	TRBJ2-5	-	11	-	CSAREGKTQYF	TGCAGTGCTAGAGAGGGGAAGACCCAGTACTTC
TRBV6-2/TRBV6-3	TRBJ2-1	-	16	-	CASSNPGPSSYNEQFF	TGTGCCAGCAGTAACCCCGGACCTAGCTCCTACAATGAGCAGTTCTTC
TRBV12-3/TRBV12-4	TRBJ1-1	-	15	-	CASRQGSHMNTVAFF	TGTGCCAGCAGGCAGGGAAGTCACATGAACACTGTAGCTTTCTTT
TRBV20-1	TRBJ2-1	-	21	TRBD2	CSARDLGGLALEVGDYNEQFF	TGCAGTGCTAGAGATCTTGGGGGACTAGCGCTCGAGGTGGGGGATTACAATGAGCAGTTCTTC
TRBV2	TRBJ2-7	-	17	TRBD1	CASIRRTGSYLAYEQYF	TGTGCCAGCATACGTCGGACAGGAAGCTATTTGGCCTACGAGCAGTACTTC
TRBV9	TRBJ2-3	-	14	-	CASSVDGGMDTQYF	TGTGCCAGCAGCGTAGACGGGGGTATGGATACGCAGTATTTT
TRBV20-1	TRBJ2-3	-	15	-	CSARGTWNQRDTQYF	TGCAGTGCTAGGGGAACCTGGAATCAGAGAGATACGCAGTATTTT
TRBV12-3/TRBV12-4	TRBJ2-7	-	12	-	CASGHRQHEQYF	TGTGCCAGCGGACACAGGCAGCACGAGCAGTACTTC
TRBV9	TRBJ2-1	-	14	-	CASSVNTAYNEQFF	TGTGCCAGCAGCGTAAACACGGCCTACAATGAGCAGTTCTTC
TRBV9	TRBJ2-1	-	13	-	CASSVRRGDEQFF	TGTGCCAGCAGCGTACGGAGGGGGGATGAGCAGTTCTTC
TRBV20-1	TRBJ2-2	-	13	-	CSARQTGLGELFF	TGCAGTGCTAGACAGACAGGACTCGGGGAGCTGTTTTTT